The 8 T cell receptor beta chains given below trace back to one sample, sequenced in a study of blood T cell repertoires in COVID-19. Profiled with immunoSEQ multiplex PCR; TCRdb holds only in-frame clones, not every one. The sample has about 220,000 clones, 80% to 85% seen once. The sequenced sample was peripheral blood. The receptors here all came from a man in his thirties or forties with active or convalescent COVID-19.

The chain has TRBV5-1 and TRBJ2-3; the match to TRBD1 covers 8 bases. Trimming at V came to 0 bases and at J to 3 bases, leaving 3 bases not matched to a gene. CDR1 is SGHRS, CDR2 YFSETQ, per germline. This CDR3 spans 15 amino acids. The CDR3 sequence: CASSLAQGATDTQYF. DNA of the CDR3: TGCGCCAGCAGCTTGGCTCAGGGGGCAACAGATACGCAGTATTTT.

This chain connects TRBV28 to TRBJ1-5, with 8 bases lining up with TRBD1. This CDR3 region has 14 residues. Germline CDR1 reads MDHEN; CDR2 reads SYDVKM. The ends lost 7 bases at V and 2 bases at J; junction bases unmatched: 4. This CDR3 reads CASITGGGNQPQHF. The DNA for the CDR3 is TGTGCCAGCATAACAGGGGGAGGCAATCAGCCCCAGCATTTT. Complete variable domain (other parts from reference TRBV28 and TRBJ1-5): DVKVTQSSRYLVKRTGEKVFLECVQDMDHENMFWYRQDPGLGLRLIYFSYDVKMKEKGDIPEGYSVSREKKERFSLILESASTNQTSMYLCASITGGGNQPQHFGDGTRLSIL.

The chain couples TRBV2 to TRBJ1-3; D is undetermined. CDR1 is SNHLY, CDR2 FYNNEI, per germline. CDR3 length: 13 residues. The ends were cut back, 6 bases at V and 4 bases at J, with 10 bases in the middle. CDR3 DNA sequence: TGTGCCAGCAGGCTAACAGACGGAAACACCATATATTTT. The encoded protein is CASRLTDGNTIYF.

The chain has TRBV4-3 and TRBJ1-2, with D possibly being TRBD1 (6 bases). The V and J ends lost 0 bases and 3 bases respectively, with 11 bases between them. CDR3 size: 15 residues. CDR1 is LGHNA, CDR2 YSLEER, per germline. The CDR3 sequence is CASSQEVGAYYGYTF. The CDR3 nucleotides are TGCGCCAGCAGCCAAGAAGTGGGGGCGTACTATGGCTACACCTTC.

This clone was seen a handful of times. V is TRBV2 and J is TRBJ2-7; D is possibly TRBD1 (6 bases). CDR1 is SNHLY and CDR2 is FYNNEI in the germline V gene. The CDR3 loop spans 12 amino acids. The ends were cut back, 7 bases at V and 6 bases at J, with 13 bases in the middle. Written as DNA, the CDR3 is TGTGCCAGCACTCGGGACAAACGCGAGCAGTACTTC. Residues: CASTRDKREQYF.

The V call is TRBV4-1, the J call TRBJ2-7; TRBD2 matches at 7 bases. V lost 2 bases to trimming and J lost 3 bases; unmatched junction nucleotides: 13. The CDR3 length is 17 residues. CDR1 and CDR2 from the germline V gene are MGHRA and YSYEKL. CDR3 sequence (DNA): TGCGCCAGCAGCCAACAACCCGGGCGGGAGAGCGACTACGAGCAGTACTTC. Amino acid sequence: CASSQQPGRESDYEQYF.

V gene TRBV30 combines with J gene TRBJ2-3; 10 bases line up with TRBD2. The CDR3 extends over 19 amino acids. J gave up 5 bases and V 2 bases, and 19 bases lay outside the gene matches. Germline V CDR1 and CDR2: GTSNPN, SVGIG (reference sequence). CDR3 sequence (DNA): TGTGCCTGGAGTCAGGCAGGCATGACGAGCGGGGGGGCCCGAGATACGCAGTATTTT. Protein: CAWSQAGMTSGGARDTQYF.

For the CDR3, the DNA is TGTGCCAGCAGTTCCGCTAGGGGGCCGCCTGGAAACACCATATATTTT. This codes for CASSSARGPPGNTIYF. This sequence joins TRBV28 and TRBJ1-3; 7 nucleotides match TRBD1. V was clipped by 4 bases and J by 2 bases; unmatched bases: 8. Germline V gene data show CDR1 as MDHEN and CDR2 as SYDVKM. The length of the CDR3 is 16 residues.